One sample yielded the 28 T cell receptor beta chains listed below, sequenced in a study of blood T cell repertoires in COVID-19. Profiled with immunoSEQ multiplex PCR; TCRdb holds only in-frame clones, not every one. The sample lists 45,000 to 60,000 clones, over 90% occurring once. The specimen sequenced was peripheral blood. These receptors all stem from a man over 45 with acute or convalescent COVID-19.

The V and J genes are TRBV20-1 and TRBJ1-3, with D unclear. In germline, CDR1 is DFQATT, CDR2 SNEGSKA (reference sequence). V lost 3 bases, J lost 0 bases, and 12 bases lay in between. The CDR3 is 15 residues long. CDR3 region: CSASVGENSGNTIYF. CDR3 nucleotide sequence: TGCAGTGCTAGTGTCGGGGAAAACTCTGGAAACACCATATATTTT.

Comments on this clone: The same CDR3 is also encoded by other DNA sequences in this sample. V and J are TRBV24-1 and TRBJ2-2; D not resolved. Germline assignment: CDR1 KGHDR and CDR2 SFDVKD. V lost 4 bases and J lost 5, with 4 bases in between. The CDR3 is made up of 12 amino acids. CDR3 sequence: CATSESTGELFF. In DNA form, the CDR3 reads TGTGCCACCAGTGAATCGACCGGGGAGCTGTTTTTT.

V is TRBV24-1 and J is TRBJ1-5, with a weak D call TRBD1 (5 bases). The V end lost 4 bases, the J end lost 6 bases, and 9 bases lay between the germline ends. The CDR3 consists of 13 residues. Germline assignment: CDR1 KGHDR and CDR2 SFDVKD. CDR3 amino acids: CATSDRESQPQHF. The CDR3, as DNA: TGTGCCACCAGTGACAGGGAATCTCAGCCCCAGCATTTT.

This chain links TRBV3-1 (or the pseudogene TRBV3-2) with TRBJ2-1, with TRBD2 matching over 10 bases. This CDR3 is built from 15 residues. Germline V CDR1 and CDR2: LGHDT, YNNKEL (reference sequence). The junction had 5 bases not matched to a gene; V was cut back by 2 bases and J by 7 bases. The CDR3 is CASSQPTSGENEQFF. CDR3 DNA sequence: TGTGCCAGCAGCCAACCCACTAGCGGGGAAAATGAGCAGTTCTTC.

The chain combines TRBV3-1 (or the pseudogene TRBV3-2) with TRBJ2-5; D is perhaps TRBD2 (6 bases). The CDR3 loop spans 14 amino acids. The germline V and J ends were trimmed by 6 bases and 1 base, with 12 bases remaining between them. The V gene's germline CDR1 is LGHDT and CDR2 YNNKEL (reference sequence). The CDR3 coding sequence is TGTGCCAGCAGACTGCTAGCGACCCAAGAGACCCAGTACTTC. Translated: CASRLLATQETQYF.

The CDR3 sequence is CASSPRTGDTEAFF. The CDR3 region has the DNA TGTGCCAGCAGCCCAAGGACAGGGGACACTGAAGCTTTCTTT. The gene calls are TRBV11-3 and TRBJ1-1; TRBD1 aligns across 9 bases. The CDR3 contains 14 residues. The germline gives CDR1 SGHNT, CDR2 YENEEA. V was clipped by 5 bases and J by 3 bases; unmatched bases: 4.

The V call is TRBV7-8, the J call TRBJ2-7; 13 nucleotides agree with TRBD2. CDR3 length: 17 residues. From germline, CDR1 is SGHVS and CDR2 FQNEAQ. V trimming: 1 base; J trimming: 5 bases; junction bases outside the gene matches: 8. The CDR3 coding sequence is TGTGCCAGCAGCTTAGTTCCACTAGCGGGAGGGGCCCACGAGCAGTACTTC. Translating it yields CASSLVPLAGGAHEQYF.

The gene calls are TRBV28 and TRBJ2-1; 10 nucleotides agree with TRBD2. CDR1 and CDR2 (germline): MDHEN, SYDVKM. CDR3 length: 20 residues. Germline trimming cut 3 bases from V and 4 bases from J; bases unmatched to any gene: 18. The CDR3 region is CASSLFQSTRTSGKYNEQFF. The DNA for the CDR3 is TGTGCCAGCAGTTTGTTTCAGTCGACCAGGACTAGCGGCAAATACAATGAGCAGTTCTTC.

V gene TRBV24-1 combines with J gene TRBJ2-5; no firm D call. V shed 0 bases and J shed 5 bases, with 9 bases lying between them. Per germline, CDR1 KGHDR and CDR2 SFDVKD. The CDR3 covers 14 residues. The DNA for the CDR3 is TGTGCCACCAGTGATTTGTCGGGTTTGGAGACCCAGTACTTC. It codes for CATSDLSGLETQYF.

The chain employs TRBV19 and TRBJ1-1; 7 bases agree with TRBD1. This CDR3 has 14 amino acids. The germline V gene has CDR1 LNHDA and CDR2 SQIVND (reference sequence). With 6 bases clipped from V and 4 bases from J, the junction kept 8 bases outside the gene matches. The CDR3 bases are TGTGCCAGTAGACCCCAGGGGGGCAGCACTGAAGCTTTCTTT. Protein product: CASRPQGGSTEAFF.

The chain combines TRBV18 with TRBJ1-1; tentative D call: TRBD1 (6 bases). The germline V and J ends were trimmed by 1 base and 0 bases, with 9 bases remaining between them. The length of the CDR3 is 15 residues. CDR1 and CDR2 from the germline V gene are KGHSH and LQKENI. The CDR3 here is CASSPLRTVNTEAFF. DNA of the CDR3: TGTGCCAGCTCACCACTGAGGACAGTGAACACTGAAGCTTTCTTT. Full variable domain (outside the CDR3, taken from reference TRBV18 and TRBJ1-1): NAGVMQNPRHLVRRRGQEARLRCSPMKGHSHVYWYRQLPEEGLKFMVYLQKENIIDESGMPKERFSAEFPKEGPSILRIQQVVRGDSAAYFCASSPLRTVNTEAFFGQGTRLTVV.

V is TRBV6-6 and J is TRBJ2-1; 10 bases agree with TRBD2. V shed 5 bases and J 9 bases; nucleotides not matched to a gene: 7. This CDR3 region has 14 residues. Per germline, CDR1 MNHNY and CDR2 SVGAGI (reference sequence). The CDR3 DNA reads TGTGCCAGCAGTCTAGCGGGAGCCTGGGGTGAGCAGTTCTTC. Its protein is CASSLAGAWGEQFF.

Here the CDR3 reads CAISDFSEKLFF. The CDR3 DNA sequence: TGTGCCATCAGTGACTTTAGTGAAAAACTGTTTTTT. The rearrangement joins TRBV10-3 to TRBJ1-4; the D is unclear. The V and J ends lost 3 bases and 7 bases respectively, with 6 bases between them. The CDR3 extends over 12 amino acids. Germline assignment: CDR1 ENHRY and CDR2 SYGVKD.

The chain uses TRBV24-1 and TRBJ1-2; 8 bases fit TRBD1. The germline CDR1 and CDR2 sequences are KGHDR and SFDVKD. The ends lost 7 bases at V and 10 bases at J; junction bases unmatched: 13. The CDR3 loop spans 14 amino acids. The CDR3: CATSQPGQGAVYTF. In nucleotides, the CDR3 is TGTGCCACCAGCCAACCGGGGCAGGGGGCTGTCTACACCTTC.

The rearrangement links TRBV29-1 to TRBJ2-7, with TRBD2 matching over 10 bases. V gave up 6 bases and J gave up 10 bases; unmatched junction bases: 15. Germline V gene sequence: CDR1 SQVTM, CDR2 ANQGSEA. CDR3 length equals 14 residues. The CDR3 is CSVGTSSGSPGQYF. CDR3 DNA: TGCAGCGTAGGAACCTCTAGCGGGAGCCCCGGTCAGTACTTC.

The chain employs TRBV3-1 (or the pseudogene TRBV3-2) and TRBJ1-1; D is ambiguous. Germline values: CDR1 LGHDT, CDR2 YNNKEL (reference sequence). The CDR3 runs to 15 residues. V lost 1 base, J lost 1 base, and 10 bases lay in between. The CDR3 DNA sequence: TGTGCCAGCAGCCAAGGTTGGTCGGGGAACACTGAAGCTTTCTTT. It is translated as CASSQGWSGNTEAFF.

This clone occurred once. V and J are TRBV5-1 and TRBJ1-2; 10 positions agree with TRBD1. J lost 6 bases, V lost 0 bases, and 5 bases had no gene match. Germline assignment: CDR1 SGHRS and CDR2 YFSETQ. The CDR3 is made up of 15 amino acids. CDR3 in amino acids: CASSLEGQGTNGYTF. The CDR3 DNA sequence: TGCGCCAGCAGCTTGGAGGGACAGGGGACCAATGGCTACACCTTC.

V is TRBV6-6 and J is TRBJ1-1; D uncertain. The V end was cut by 0 bases, the J end by 1 base, with 12 bases between. Germline V lookup: CDR1 MNHNY, CDR2 SVGAGI (reference sequence). CDR3 length: 16 amino acids. The CDR3 DNA is TGTGCCAGCAGTTACTCGATGCTACGGGGGAACACTGAAGCTTTCTTT. Translated: CASSYSMLRGNTEAFF.

V is TRBV5-4 and J is TRBJ2-7, with 10 positions matching TRBD1. The CDR3 covers 13 residues. Germline V lookup: CDR1 SGHNT, CDR2 YYREEE (reference sequence). Unmatched junction bases numbered 4, after V lost 4 bases and J lost 6 bases. The DNA for the CDR3 is TGTGCCAGCAGCCGGGACAGGGGAGTCGAGCAGTACTTC. It translates to CASSRDRGVEQYF.

J is TRBJ1-3 and V is TRBV11-2; 8 bases line up with TRBD1. V shed 4 bases, J shed 2 bases, and the junction held 7 bases outside the gene matches. The CDR3 has 16 amino acids. Germline V gives CDR1 SGHAT, CDR2 FQNNGV. CDR3 region: CASSSYRGTTGNTIYF. Written as DNA, the CDR3 is TGTGCCAGCAGCTCATACAGGGGGACTACTGGAAACACCATATATTTT.

This CDR3 is CASSGEGLAGAADVTDTQYF. The CDR3 DNA reads TGTGCCAGCAGCGGAGAGGGACTAGCGGGAGCCGCGGATGTCACAGATACGCAGTATTTT. This chain uses TRBV21-1 with TRBJ2-3; the table's D call TRBD2 went unverified against the DNA. TRBV21-1 is reported as a pseudogene. This CDR3 is 20 amino acids long.

This clone showed up just a few times. Here the CDR3 reads CASSQNQQGAGELFF. CDR3 nucleotides: TGTGCCAGCAGCCAAAACCAACAGGGCGCCGGGGAGCTGTTTTTT. This chain joins TRBV7-9 and TRBJ2-2; D is perhaps TRBD1 (6 bases). The CDR3 is 15 residues long. Germline-derived CDR1 and CDR2 are SEHNR and FQNEAQ (reference sequence). V lost 5 bases and J lost 6, with 16 bases in between.

The rearrangement joins TRBV6-5 to TRBJ1-2, with D perhaps matching TRBD1 (6 bases). This CDR3 comprises 15 residues. Germline V gene data show CDR1 as MNHEY and CDR2 as SVGAGI. Trimming removed 0 bases at V and 3 bases at J, with 11 bases between. CDR3 in amino acids: CASSYSTGQHYGYTF. Written as DNA, the CDR3 is TGTGCCAGCAGTTACTCGACTGGACAGCACTATGGCTACACCTTC.

The chain links TRBV5-1 to TRBJ2-2, with 9 positions matching TRBD2. The CDR3 has 15 residues. Germline V gene data show CDR1 as SGHRS and CDR2 as YFSETQ. V dropped 1 base and J dropped 6; count of bases not matched to a gene: 4. The CDR3: CASSLSVAGAGELFF. CDR3 in DNA: TGCGCCAGCAGCTTGTCGGTAGCGGGAGCCGGGGAGCTGTTTTTT.

The chain links TRBV19 to TRBJ2-7; 12 bases map to TRBD2. Germline lookup yields CDR1 LNHDA and CDR2 SQIVND (reference sequence). V shed 6 bases and J 3 bases; nucleotides not matched to a gene: 3. This CDR3 is built from 14 residues. CDR3 sequence: CASSGLAGNYEQYF. The CDR3 region has the DNA TGTGCCAGTAGCGGACTAGCGGGAAACTACGAGCAGTACTTC.

This clone has a handful of counts. The chain combines TRBV5-4 with TRBJ2-7; 8 bases line up with TRBD2. Trimming removed 3 bases from V and 4 bases from J; junction bases left unmatched: 9. Germline-derived CDR1 and CDR2 are SGHNT and YYREEE (reference sequence). The CDR3 spans 15 residues. The CDR3 reads CASSSGLAAPYEQYF. As DNA, the CDR3 is TGTGCCAGCAGCTCCGGACTAGCCGCCCCTTACGAGCAGTACTTC.

This clone appeared a single time. The rearrangement uses TRBV7-6 and TRBJ1-1; 7 positions match TRBD1. The trim removed 4 bases at V and 0 bases at J, leaving 5 bases unmatched. Germline CDR1 reads SGHVS; CDR2 reads FNYEAQ. The CDR3 length is 15 residues. Written as DNA, the CDR3 is TGTGCCAGCAGCTCGATGACAGGGATGAACACTGAAGCTTTCTTT. Translation gives CASSSMTGMNTEAFF.

The J gene is TRBJ1-2, the V gene TRBV28; D is undetermined. The CDR3 is 12 residues long. V shed 6 bases and J shed 5 bases, with 10 bases lying between them. Germline CDR1 and CDR2: MDHEN and SYDVKM. The CDR3 sequence is CASSPLRYGYTF. The DNA of the CDR3 is TGTGCCAGCAGCCCCCTCCGGTATGGCTACACCTTC.